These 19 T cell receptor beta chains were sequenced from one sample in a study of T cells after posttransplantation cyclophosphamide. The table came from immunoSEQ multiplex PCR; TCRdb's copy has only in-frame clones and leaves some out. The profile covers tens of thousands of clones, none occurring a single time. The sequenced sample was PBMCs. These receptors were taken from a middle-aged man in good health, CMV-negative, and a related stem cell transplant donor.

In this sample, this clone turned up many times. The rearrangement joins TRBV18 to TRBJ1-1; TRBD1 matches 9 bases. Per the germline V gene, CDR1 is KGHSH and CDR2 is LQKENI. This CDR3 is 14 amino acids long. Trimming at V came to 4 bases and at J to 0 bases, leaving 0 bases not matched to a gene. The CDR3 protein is CASSRDRVNTEAFF. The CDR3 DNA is TGTGCCAGCTCACGGGACAGGGTGAACACTGAAGCTTTCTTT.

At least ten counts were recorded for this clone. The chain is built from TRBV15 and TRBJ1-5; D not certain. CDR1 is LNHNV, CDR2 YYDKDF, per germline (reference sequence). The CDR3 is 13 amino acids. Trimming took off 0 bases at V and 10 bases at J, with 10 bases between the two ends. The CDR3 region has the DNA TGTGCCACCAGCAGAGAGGAAACAGACCCCCAGCATTTT. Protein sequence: CATSREETDPQHF. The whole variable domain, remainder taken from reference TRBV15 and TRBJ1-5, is DAMVIQNPRYQVTQFGKPVTLSCSQTLNHNVMYWYQQKSSQAPKLLFHYYDKDFNNEADTPDNFQSRRPNTSFCFLDIRSPGLGDTAMYLCATSREETDPQHFGDGTRLSIL.

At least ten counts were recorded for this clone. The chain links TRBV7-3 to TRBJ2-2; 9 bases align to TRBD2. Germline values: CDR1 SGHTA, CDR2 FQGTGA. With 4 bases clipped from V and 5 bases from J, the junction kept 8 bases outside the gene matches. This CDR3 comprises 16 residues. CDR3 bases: TGTGCCAGCAGCTCAGAGGCAGCGGGAGGAACCGGGGAGCTGTTTTTT. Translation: CASSSEAAGGTGELFF.

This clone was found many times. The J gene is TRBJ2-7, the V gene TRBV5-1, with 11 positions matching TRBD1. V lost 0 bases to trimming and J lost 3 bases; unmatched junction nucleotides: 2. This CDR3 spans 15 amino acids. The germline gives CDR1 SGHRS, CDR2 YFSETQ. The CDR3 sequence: CASSLAGTGGYEQYF. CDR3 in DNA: TGCGCCAGCAGCTTGGCCGGGACAGGGGGCTACGAGCAGTACTTC.

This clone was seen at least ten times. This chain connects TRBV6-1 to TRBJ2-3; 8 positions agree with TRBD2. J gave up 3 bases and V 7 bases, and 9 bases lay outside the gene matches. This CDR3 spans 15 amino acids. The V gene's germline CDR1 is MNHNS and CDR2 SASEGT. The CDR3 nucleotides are TGTGCCAGCAAAGACGGGAGGGCCCCGACAGATACGCAGTATTTT. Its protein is CASKDGRAPTDTQYF.

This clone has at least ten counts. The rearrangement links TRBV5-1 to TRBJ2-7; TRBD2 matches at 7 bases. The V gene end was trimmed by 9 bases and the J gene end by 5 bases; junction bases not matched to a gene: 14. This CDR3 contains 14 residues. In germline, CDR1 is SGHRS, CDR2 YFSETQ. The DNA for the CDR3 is TGCGCCACCGACTTAGCGGGCGGTGGGGACGAGCAGTACTTC. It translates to CATDLAGGGDEQYF.

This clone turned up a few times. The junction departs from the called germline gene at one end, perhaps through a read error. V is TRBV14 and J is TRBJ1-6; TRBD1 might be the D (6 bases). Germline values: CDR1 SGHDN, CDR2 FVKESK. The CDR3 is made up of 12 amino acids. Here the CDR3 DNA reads TGTGCCAGCAGCCCCCGAAGGGACACCTTCTACTTT. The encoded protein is CASSPRRDTFYF.

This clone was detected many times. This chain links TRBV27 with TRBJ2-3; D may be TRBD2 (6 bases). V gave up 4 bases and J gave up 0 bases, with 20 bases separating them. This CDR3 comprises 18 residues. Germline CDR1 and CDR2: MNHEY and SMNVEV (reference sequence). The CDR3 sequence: CASSSLTLTGTSTDTQYF. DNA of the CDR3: TGTGCCAGCAGTTCCCTAACCCTAACCGGGACTAGCACAGATACGCAGTATTTT.

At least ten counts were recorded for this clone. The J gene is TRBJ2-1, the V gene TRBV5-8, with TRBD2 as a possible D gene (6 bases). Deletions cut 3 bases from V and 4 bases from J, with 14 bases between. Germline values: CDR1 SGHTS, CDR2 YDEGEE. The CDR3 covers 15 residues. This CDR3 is CASSSSDGTYNEQFF. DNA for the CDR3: TGTGCCAGCAGCTCCTCGGACGGGACTTACAATGAGCAGTTCTTC. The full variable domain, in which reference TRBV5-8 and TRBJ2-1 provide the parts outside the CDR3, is EAGVTQSPTHLIKTRGQQATLRCSPISGHTSVYWYQQALGLGLQFLLWYDEGEERNRGNFPPRFSGRQFPNYSSELNVNALELEDSALYLCASSSSDGTYNEQFFGPGTRLTVL.

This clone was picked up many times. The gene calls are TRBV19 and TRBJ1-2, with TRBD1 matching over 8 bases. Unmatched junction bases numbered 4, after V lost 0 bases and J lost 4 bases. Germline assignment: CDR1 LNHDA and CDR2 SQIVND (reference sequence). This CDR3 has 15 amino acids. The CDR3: CASSIDPDRGYGYTF. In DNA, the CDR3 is TGTGCCAGTAGTATAGATCCAGACAGGGGCTATGGCTACACCTTC.

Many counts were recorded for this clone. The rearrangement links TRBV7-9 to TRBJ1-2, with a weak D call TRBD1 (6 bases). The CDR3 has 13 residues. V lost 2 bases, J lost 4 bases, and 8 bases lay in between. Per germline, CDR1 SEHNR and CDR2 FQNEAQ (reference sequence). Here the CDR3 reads CASSLQGPYGYTF. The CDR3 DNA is TGTGCCAGCAGCTTACAGGGGCCCTATGGCTACACCTTC.

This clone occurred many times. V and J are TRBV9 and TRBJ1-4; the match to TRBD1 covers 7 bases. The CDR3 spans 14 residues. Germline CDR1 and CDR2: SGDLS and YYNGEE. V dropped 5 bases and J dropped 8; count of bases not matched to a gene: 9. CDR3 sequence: CASSQTGTDEKLFF. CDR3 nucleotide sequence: TGTGCCAGCAGTCAGACCGGGACAGACGAAAAACTGTTTTTT.

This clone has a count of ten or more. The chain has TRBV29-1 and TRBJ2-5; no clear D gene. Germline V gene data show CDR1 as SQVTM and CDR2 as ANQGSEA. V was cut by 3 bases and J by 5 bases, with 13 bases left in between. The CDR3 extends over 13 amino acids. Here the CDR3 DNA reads TGCAGCGTTGATTTGCGCCAGGCGGAGACCCAGTACTTC. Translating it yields CSVDLRQAETQYF.

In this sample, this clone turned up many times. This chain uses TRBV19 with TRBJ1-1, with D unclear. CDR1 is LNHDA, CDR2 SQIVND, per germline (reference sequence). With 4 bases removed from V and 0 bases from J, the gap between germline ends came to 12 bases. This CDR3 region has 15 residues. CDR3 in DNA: TGTGCCAGTAGTACCCCACTGAGGATGAACACTGAAGCTTTCTTT. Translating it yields CASSTPLRMNTEAFF.

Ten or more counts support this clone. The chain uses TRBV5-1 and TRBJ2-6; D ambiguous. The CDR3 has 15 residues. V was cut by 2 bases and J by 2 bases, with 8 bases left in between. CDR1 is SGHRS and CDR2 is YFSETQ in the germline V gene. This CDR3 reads CASSLSSPGANVLTF. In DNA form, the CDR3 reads TGCGCCAGCAGCTTAAGCTCCCCTGGGGCCAACGTCCTGACTTTC. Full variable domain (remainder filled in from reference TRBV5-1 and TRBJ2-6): KAGVTQTPRYLIKTRGQQVTLSCSPISGHRSVSWYQQTPGQGLQFLFEYFSETQRNKGNFPGRFSGRQFSNSRSEMNVSTLELGDSALYLCASSLSSPGANVLTFGAGSRLTVL.

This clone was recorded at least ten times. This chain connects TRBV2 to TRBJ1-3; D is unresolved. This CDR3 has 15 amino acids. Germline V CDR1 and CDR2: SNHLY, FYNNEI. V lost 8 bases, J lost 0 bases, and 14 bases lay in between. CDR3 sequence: CASSPARASGNTIYF. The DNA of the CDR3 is TGTGCCAGCTCCCCAGCGAGAGCCTCTGGAAACACCATATATTTT.

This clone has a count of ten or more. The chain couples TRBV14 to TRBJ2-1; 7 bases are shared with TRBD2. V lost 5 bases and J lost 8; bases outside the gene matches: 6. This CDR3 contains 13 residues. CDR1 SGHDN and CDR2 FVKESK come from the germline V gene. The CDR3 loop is CASSYSGRDEQFF. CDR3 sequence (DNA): TGTGCCAGCAGCTATAGCGGGCGCGATGAGCAGTTCTTC. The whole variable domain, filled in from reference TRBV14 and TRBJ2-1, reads EAGVTQFPSHSVIEKGQTVTLRCDPISGHDNLYWYRRVMGKEIKFLLHFVKESKQDESGMPNNRFLAERTGGTYSTLKVQPAELEDSGVYFCASSYSGRDEQFFGPGTRLTVL.

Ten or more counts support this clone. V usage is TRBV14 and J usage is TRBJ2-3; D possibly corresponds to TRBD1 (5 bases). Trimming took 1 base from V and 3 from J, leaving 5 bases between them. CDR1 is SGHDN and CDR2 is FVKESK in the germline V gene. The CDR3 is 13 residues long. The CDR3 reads CASSQAGTDTQYF. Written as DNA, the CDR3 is TGTGCCAGCAGCCAAGCAGGGACAGATACGCAGTATTTT.

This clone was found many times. CDR3 sequence (DNA): TGTGCCAGCAGCGTAGGACTACTTTTAGACAATGAGCAGTTCTTC. It codes for CASSVGLLLDNEQFF. The chain links TRBV9 to TRBJ2-1; TRBD2 might be the D (5 bases). V was trimmed by 0 bases and J by 5 bases, leaving 12 bases between them. The germline V gene encodes CDR1 SGDLS and CDR2 YYNGEE. This CDR3 has 15 residues.